The T cell receptor beta chain described here comes from a study of blood T cell repertoires in COVID-19. Sequencing was performed with immunoSEQ multiplex PCR; in TCRdb, only in-frame clones are kept and a portion is missing. The sample lists 150,000 or so clones; roughly 80% were seen once. Material: PBMCs or T cells enriched from blood (not recorded which). The sequence came from a woman in her forties or fifties who had recovered from COVID-19.

The CDR3 region is CASSDRLRKNTEAFF. The DNA of the CDR3 is TGTGCCAGCAGCGACCGACTCAGAAAGAACACTGAAGCTTTCTTT. The gene calls are TRBV3-1 (or the pseudogene TRBV3-2) and TRBJ1-1; D is unresolved. Trimming stripped 5 bases from V and 1 base from J, with 14 bases between. The CDR3 totals 15 residues. Germline V gene sequence: CDR1 LGHDT, CDR2 YNNKEL (reference sequence).